This TCR beta chain was recorded in a study of cytomegalovirus exposure and HLA in healthy donors. A word on this clone: Its antigen is currently unknown.

60 Vbeta and 13 Jbeta primers were used in PCR. The method was immunoSEQ multiplex PCR; TCRdb's version includes in-frame clones alone and lacks a portion of them. The sample has some 180,000 clones; about four fifths are singletons. Study-wide results and caveats: In a later analysis, across HLA loci, associated TCR counts were highest for DRB1, lowest for HLA-C.

This receptor was obtained from a man aged 35-49 years in good health and CMV-seronegative. Sequenced material: PBMCs.

CDR3 nucleotide sequence: TGTGCCAGCAGCCGCGGGAGCTATGGCTACACCTTC. Translation: CASSRGSYGYTF. The genes are TRBV7-9 and TRBJ1-2; no firm D call. V lost 5 bases and J 4 bases, leaving 8 bases between the germline ends. The CDR3 extends over 12 amino acids. CDR1 and CDR2 (germline): SEHNR, FQNEAQ (reference sequence). The full variable domain, its missing parts supplied by reference TRBV7-9 and TRBJ1-2, is DTGVSQNPRHKITKRGQNVTFRCDPISEHNRLYWYRQTLGQGPEFLTYFQNEAQLEKSRLLSDRFSAERPKGSFSTLEIQRTEQGDSAMYLCASSRGSYGYTFGSGTRLTVV.